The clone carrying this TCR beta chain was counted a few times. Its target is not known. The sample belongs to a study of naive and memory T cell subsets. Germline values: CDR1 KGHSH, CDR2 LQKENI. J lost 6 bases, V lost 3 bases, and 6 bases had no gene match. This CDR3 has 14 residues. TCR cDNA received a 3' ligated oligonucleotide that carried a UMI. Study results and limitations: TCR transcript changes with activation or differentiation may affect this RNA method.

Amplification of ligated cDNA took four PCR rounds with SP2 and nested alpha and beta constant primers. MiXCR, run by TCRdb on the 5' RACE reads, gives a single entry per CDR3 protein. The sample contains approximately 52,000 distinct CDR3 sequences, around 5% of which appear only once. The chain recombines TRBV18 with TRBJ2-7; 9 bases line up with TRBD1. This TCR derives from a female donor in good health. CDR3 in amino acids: CASSPPSTGGEQYF. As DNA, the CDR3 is TGTGCCAGCTCACCCCCCTCGACAGGGGGCGAGCAGTACTTC.